The sequence of this TCR beta chain was determined in a study of T cells after posttransplantation cyclophosphamide. Study-wide results and caveats: Recipient CMV seropositivity and CMV reactivation strongly tracked TRB clonality.

Libraries were prepared by immunoSEQ multiplex PCR; TCRdb keeps only in-frame clonotypes and omits some of them. The repertoire holds about 32,000 clones, with around nine tenths as singletons. The naive gate required viable CD3+CD4+ or CD3+CD8+ cells with CCR7+CD45RA+CD45RO-CD95-CD27+CD28+ phenotype. CDR3 length: 15 residues. Germline V gives CDR1 SGHRS, CDR2 YFSETQ. The ends lost 4 bases at V and 4 bases at J; junction bases unmatched: 8. A word on this clone: The antigen remains undetermined.

Sequences were obtained from naive CD4+ T cells sorted from blood. The J gene is TRBJ1-2, the V gene TRBV5-1; 9 nucleotides agree with TRBD1. This receptor was taken from a man aged 25-45 years in good health and a related stem cell transplant donor. The CDR3 reads CASSGGQGLSYGYTF. Written as DNA, the CDR3 is TGCGCCAGCAGCGGGGGACAGGGCCTTAGCTATGGCTACACCTTC.